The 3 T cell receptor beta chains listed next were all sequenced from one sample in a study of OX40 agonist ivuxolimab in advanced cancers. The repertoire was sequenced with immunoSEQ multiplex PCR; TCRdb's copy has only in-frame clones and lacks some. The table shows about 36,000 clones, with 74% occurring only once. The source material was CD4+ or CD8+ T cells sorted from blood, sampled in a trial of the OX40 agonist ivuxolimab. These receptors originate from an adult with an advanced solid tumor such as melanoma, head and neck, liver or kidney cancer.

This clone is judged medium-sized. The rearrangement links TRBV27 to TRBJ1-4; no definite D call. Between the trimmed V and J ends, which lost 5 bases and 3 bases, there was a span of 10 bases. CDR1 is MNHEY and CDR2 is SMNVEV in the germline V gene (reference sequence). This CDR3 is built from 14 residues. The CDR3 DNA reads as TGTGCCAGCAGTCAGTTTTTGGCTAATGAAAAACTGTTTTTT. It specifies CASSQFLANEKLFF.

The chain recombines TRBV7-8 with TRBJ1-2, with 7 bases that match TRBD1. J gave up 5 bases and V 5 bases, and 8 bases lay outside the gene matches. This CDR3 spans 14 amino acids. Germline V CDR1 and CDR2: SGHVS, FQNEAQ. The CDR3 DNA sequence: TGTGCCAGCAGCCCAACGGGACAGACTTATGGCTACACCTTC. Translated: CASSPTGQTYGYTF.

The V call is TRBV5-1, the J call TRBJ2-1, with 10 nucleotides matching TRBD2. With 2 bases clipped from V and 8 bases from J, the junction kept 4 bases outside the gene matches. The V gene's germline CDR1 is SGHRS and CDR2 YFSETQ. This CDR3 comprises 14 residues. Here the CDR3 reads CASSLSGGEYEQFF. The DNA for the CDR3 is TGCGCCAGCAGCTTAAGCGGGGGGGAATATGAGCAGTTCTTC.